This T cell receptor (beta chain) was sequenced in a study of T cells in Graves' hyperthyroidism and ophthalmopathy. Amplified TCR beta CDR3 regions came from RNA transcripts. The study used the HTBI primer set for a first-round RT-PCR of the TCR CDR3. One entry per CDR3 protein, called by TCRdb with MiXCR from the multiplex PCR reads. The sample lists roughly 640,000 distinct CDR3 sequences, roughly a sixth occurring once. V shed 10 bases, J shed 4 bases, and the junction held 19 bases outside the gene matches. CDR1 is ENHRY, CDR2 SYGVKD, per germline. The CDR3 loop spans 18 amino acids. The chain recombines TRBV10-3 with TRBJ1-5, with 10 bases fitting TRBD1. The sequenced sample consisted of blood. The receptor was isolated from a middle-aged woman with Graves' ophthalmopathy. CDR3 nucleotide sequence: TGTGCCACCAAACGGGGGGACAGGGGTAAATGGGTTAATCAGCCCCAGCATTTT. Its protein product is CATKRGDRGKWVNQPQHF.